The 15 T cell receptor beta chains below come from one sample, sequenced in a study of breast tumors, draining lymph nodes, adjacent tissues (dated by TCRdb to the mid-2010s). Library preparation used multiplex PCR. Sequenced on an Illumina HiSeq 2000. The raw public data were reprocessed by TCRdb itself: fastp quality trimming at Q25, MiXCR clonotype calling, in-frame beta chains only. Rows matching on CDR3 protein sequence are summarized as one entry with the most common DNA and genes. The sample includes some 230,000 distinct CDR3 sequences, with 34% observed a single time. 3% to 4% of the sample comes from the top ten. Lymph node samples came from the axillary draining lymph nodes of breast cancer patients. Sequenced sample: axillary lymph node tissue. These receptors were taken from a female donor with breast cancer. Some clones in this sample may be carry-over from other donors' samples.

The table lists this clonotype with many counts. The chain joins TRBV9 to TRBJ2-1; the D gene is possibly TRBD2 (6 bases). CDR1 is SGDLS, CDR2 YYNGEE, per germline. With 3 bases removed from V and 0 bases from J, the gap between germline ends came to 13 bases. The CDR3 is 16 amino acids. CDR3 amino acids: CASSGPGLSSYNEQFF. The CDR3 DNA reads TGTGCCAGCAGCGGGCCGGGACTTAGCTCCTACAATGAGCAGTTCTTC.

The rearrangement links TRBV6-6 to TRBJ2-1; maybe TRBD1 (6 bases). Germline V gene lookup returns CDR1 MNHNY and CDR2 SVGAGI (reference sequence). The CDR3 totals 13 residues. Trimming cost V 5 bases and J 7 bases, with 12 bases left between them. CDR3 nucleotide sequence: TGTGCCAGCAGTACCCTCCAGGGGAATGAGCAGTTCTTC. Its protein product is CASSTLQGNEQFF.

Comments on this clonotype: The junction and the germline gene differ at one end; a read error may be behind it. This chain joins TRBV9 and TRBJ2-1; D possibly uses TRBD1 or TRBD2 (5 bases each). The CDR3 extends over 15 amino acids. Germline values: CDR1 SGDLS, CDR2 YYNGEE. In nucleotides, the CDR3 is TGTGCCAGCAGCACGGGGCAGAGCTCCTACAATGAGCCGTTCTTC. Protein product: CASSTGQSSYNEPFF.

On this clonotype itself: Since a much larger clone is just one base distant, this may be a read error. The chain employs TRBV5-4 and TRBJ2-7; D possibly uses TRBD1 or TRBD2 (5 bases each). This CDR3 has 15 amino acids. The germline CDR1 and CDR2 sequences are SGHNT and YYREEE (reference sequence). Trimming took 0 bases from V and 5 from J, leaving 15 bases between them. This CDR3 reads CASSLDGARLDEQYF. The CDR3 DNA reads as TGTGCCAGCAGCTTGGACGGGGCGCGCCTGGACGAGCAGTACTTC. Using reference TRBV5-4 and TRBJ2-7 for the parts outside the CDR3, the full variable domain is ETGVTQSPTHLIKTRGQQVTLRCSSQSGHNTVSWYQQALGQGPQFIFQYYREEENGRGNFPPRFSGLQFPNYSSELNVNALELDDSALYLCASSLDGARLDEQYFGPGTRLTVT.

The chain is built from TRBV7-9 and TRBJ1-5; D uncertain. The ends were cut back, 6 bases at V and 6 bases at J, with 18 bases in the middle. Per the germline V gene, CDR1 is SEHNR and CDR2 is FQNEAQ (reference sequence). This CDR3 has 15 residues. The CDR3 is CASRIVNSGSQPQHF. The CDR3 DNA follows: TGTGCCAGCAGAATAGTCAATAGCGGGAGTCAGCCCCAGCATTTT.

This clonotype was seen at least ten times. The chain carries TRBV5-1 and TRBJ2-1; D is possibly TRBD1 or TRBD2 (6 bases each). Trimming cost V 1 base and J 5 bases, with 7 bases left between them. Germline V gene lookup returns CDR1 SGHRS and CDR2 YFSETQ. CDR3 length equals 13 residues. CDR3 nucleotide sequence: TGCGCCAGCAGCTTGAGGGGGGACAATGAGCAGTTCTTC. The encoded protein is CASSLRGDNEQFF.

The rearrangement links TRBV9 to TRBJ1-6; 8 nucleotides align to TRBD1. The CDR3 is 14 residues long. Germline V gene sequence: CDR1 SGDLS, CDR2 YYNGEE. The J segment lost 8 bases and the V segment lost 4 bases, leaving 5 bases of the junction unmatched. This CDR3 is CASSPQTGDSPLHF. The CDR3, as DNA: TGTGCCAGCAGCCCTCAGACAGGGGATTCACCCCTCCACTTT.

To note about this clonotype: Compared with germline, one end of the junction differs, possibly owing to a read error. The chain combines TRBV9 with TRBJ2-1, with TRBD1 matching 12 bases. Germline V CDR1 and CDR2: SGDLS, YYNGEE. The CDR3 has 15 residues. CDR3: CASSAGTGGYNEPFF. The CDR3, as DNA: TGTGCCAGCAGCGCCGGGACAGGGGGCTACAATGAGCCGTTCTTC.

This chain joins TRBV2 and TRBJ2-5; 9 nucleotides agree with TRBD2. This CDR3 has 13 amino acids. J gave up 9 bases and V 8 bases, and 10 bases lay outside the gene matches. Germline lookup yields CDR1 SNHLY and CDR2 FYNNEI. CDR3 loop: CASSESGRQAQYF. The DNA of the CDR3 is TGTGCCAGCTCGGAGAGCGGGAGGCAGGCCCAGTACTTC.

V gene TRBV24-1 combines with J gene TRBJ2-7, with 11 bases aligning to TRBD1. The trim removed 4 bases at V and 4 bases at J, leaving 5 bases unmatched. Germline V gives CDR1 KGHDR, CDR2 SFDVKD. The CDR3 length is 15 residues. CDR3 DNA sequence: TGTGCCACCAGTGAAGGGGGACAGGGGGGATACGAGCAGTACTTC. Residues: CATSEGGQGGYEQYF.

This clonotype was detected many times. The chain couples TRBV20-1 to TRBJ2-5; TRBD2 aligns across 10 bases. This CDR3 is 17 amino acids long. The V gene's germline CDR1 is DFQATT and CDR2 SNEGSKA (reference sequence). With V trimmed by 3 bases and J by 0 bases, 10 bases remained unmatched. This chain's CDR3 is CSASQASGSLNQETQYF. The CDR3 nucleotides are TGCAGTGCTAGTCAGGCTAGCGGGAGCTTAAACCAAGAGACCCAGTACTTC.

This clonotype was counted at least ten times. The rearrangement uses TRBV4-2 and TRBJ2-1; 10 bases map to TRBD2. V gave up 3 bases and J gave up 7 bases; unmatched junction bases: 9. The germline V gene encodes CDR1 LGHNA and CDR2 YNFKEQ. The CDR3 consists of 16 residues. The CDR3 nucleotides read TGTGCCAGCAGCCATAATCTAGCGGGGGAACTGAATGAGCAGTTCTTC. This encodes CASSHNLAGELNEQFF.

This chain uses TRBV6-4 with TRBJ1-1, with unresolved D. The length of the CDR3 is 13 residues. V lost 6 bases to trimming and J lost 7 bases, with 15 bases between them. Germline CDR1 reads MRHNA; CDR2 reads SNTAGT. This CDR3 is CASSVSEESEAFF. The CDR3 nucleotides read TGTGCCAGCAGCGTATCTGAGGAGAGTGAAGCTTTCTTT.

The CDR3 spells CASSQEGQYF. The CDR3 region has the DNA TGCGCCAGCAGCCAAGAGGGCCAGTATTTT. The V and J genes are TRBV4-1 and TRBJ2-3; the D is unclear. This CDR3 contains 10 residues. Germline V gene data show CDR1 as MGHRA and CDR2 as YSYEKL. Between the trimmed V and J ends, which lost 0 bases and 12 bases, there was a span of 4 bases.

This clonotype was counted only a few times. The genes are TRBV6-6 and TRBJ2-1, with D unclear. Per the germline V gene, CDR1 is MNHNY and CDR2 is SVGAGI (reference sequence). The CDR3 is made up of 13 amino acids. The V and J ends lost 8 bases and 4 bases respectively, with 12 bases between them. CDR3 sequence reads: CASSLSGYNEQFF. CDR3 DNA: TGTGCCAGCTCTCTCTCCGGTTACAATGAGCAGTTCTTC.